The T cell receptor (beta chain) under discussion was sequenced for a study of blood T cell repertoires in COVID-19. Whole-study context: The United States, Italy and Spain were the sources of the acute and convalescent COVID-19 samples. PBMCs, B-cell-depleted T cells, or T cells provided the cDNA or gDNA that made up the material.

Those enrolled, adults aged roughly 18 to 95 years, came from roughly 23 US areas. The CDR3 length is 12 residues. Germline CDR1 and CDR2: SQVTM and ANQGSEA. V was trimmed by 2 bases and J by 0 bases, leaving 4 bases between them. Authors' processing steps: Estimates of nucleated cell counts were drawn from the amplification of reference gene primers. Only in-frame clones appear in the TCRdb table, and some are missing; sequencing was by immunoSEQ multiplex PCR. The DNA gave D and trimming, while V, J and clone size come from that table. The sample lists about 480,000 clones, around nine tenths occurring once.

This clonotype was obtained from a woman aged 60 to 75 who had recovered from COVID-19. The sample consisted of PBMCs or T cells enriched from blood (not recorded which). This chain uses TRBV29-1 with TRBJ1-1; D unclear. CDR3 DNA sequence: TGCAGCGTTGAATATATGAACACTGAAGCTTTCTTT. Translation: CSVEYMNTEAFF.